Detailed here is one TCR beta chain. As originally analysed: Reference gene primers were amplified, and this amplification served to estimate nucleated cell counts. Profiling relied on immunoSEQ multiplex PCR, and the TCRdb table lists in-frame clones only, not all of them. V, J and clone size are those of that table, while D and trimming were read from the DNA. This table holds under 300,000 clones, roughly 82% found once. The sample is drawn from a study of blood T cell repertoires in COVID-19. V lost 8 bases and J 0 bases, leaving 9 bases between the germline ends. CDR3 length equals 13 residues. The TCR originated in an elderly man with acute or convalescent COVID-19. Sequencing was performed on peripheral blood. The V and J genes are TRBV12-3 or TRBV12-4 and TRBJ2-3; D is ambiguous. CDR3 residues: CASDTSSTDTQYF. CDR3 DNA sequence: TGTGCCAGCGACACCTCTAGCACAGATACGCAGTATTTT.